The sample holds many counts of the clone carrying this T cell receptor beta chain. This CDR3 has 15 residues. Germline V lookup: CDR1 SGHRS, CDR2 YFSETQ. Between the trimmed V and J ends, which lost 4 bases and 0 bases, there was a span of 14 bases. This sample is drawn from a study of Graves' ophthalmopathy and Graves' hyperthyroidism. The sequenced template was RNA, covering the TCR beta CDR3 region. RT-PCR was first run with HTBI primers, then multiplex PCR in a second round. TCRdb re-called the multiplex PCR reads through MiXCR, storing one row per CDR3 protein. The sample comprises more than 300,000 distinct CDR3 sequences, roughly 15% of which are singletons, and 2% to 3% rests with the top ten.

This receptor was identified in an adult woman with stable Graves' hyperthyroidism. V gene TRBV5-1 combines with J gene TRBJ2-7; D unresolved. The specimen was peripheral blood. CDR3 loop: CASSPLTSSSYEQYF. CDR3 DNA: TGCGCCAGCAGCCCACTGACGTCCAGCTCCTACGAGCAGTACTTC.